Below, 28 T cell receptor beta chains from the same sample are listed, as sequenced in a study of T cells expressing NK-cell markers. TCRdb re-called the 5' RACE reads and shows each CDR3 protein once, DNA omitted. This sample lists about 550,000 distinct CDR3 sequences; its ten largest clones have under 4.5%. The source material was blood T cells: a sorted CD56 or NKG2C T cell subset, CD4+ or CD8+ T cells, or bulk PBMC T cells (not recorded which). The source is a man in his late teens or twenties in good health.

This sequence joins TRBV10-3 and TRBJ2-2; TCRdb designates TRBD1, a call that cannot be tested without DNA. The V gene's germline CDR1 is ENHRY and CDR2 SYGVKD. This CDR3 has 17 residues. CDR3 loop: CAISGLQGAVVGGELFF.

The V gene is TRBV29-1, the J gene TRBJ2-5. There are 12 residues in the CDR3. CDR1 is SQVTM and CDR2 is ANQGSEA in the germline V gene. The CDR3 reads CSVEGPQGAQYF.

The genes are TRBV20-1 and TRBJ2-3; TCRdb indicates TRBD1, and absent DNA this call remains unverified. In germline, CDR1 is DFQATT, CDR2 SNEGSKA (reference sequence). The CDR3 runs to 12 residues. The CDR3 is CSAEGGTDTQYF.

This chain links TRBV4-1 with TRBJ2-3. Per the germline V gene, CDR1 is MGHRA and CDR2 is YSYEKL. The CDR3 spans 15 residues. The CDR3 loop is CASSQDALGADTQYF.

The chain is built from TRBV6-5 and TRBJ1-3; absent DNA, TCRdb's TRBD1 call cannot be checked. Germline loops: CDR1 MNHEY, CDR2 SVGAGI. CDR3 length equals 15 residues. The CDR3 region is CASTKVRQGGNTIYF.

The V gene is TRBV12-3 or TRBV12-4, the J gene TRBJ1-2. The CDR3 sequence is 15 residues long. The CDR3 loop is CASSFTGSQLYGYTF.

CDR3 residues: CASSQDFQVGGANVLTF. The chain combines TRBV4-3 with TRBJ2-6. CDR1 and CDR2 from the germline V gene are LGHNA and YSLEER. The CDR3 runs 17 residues.

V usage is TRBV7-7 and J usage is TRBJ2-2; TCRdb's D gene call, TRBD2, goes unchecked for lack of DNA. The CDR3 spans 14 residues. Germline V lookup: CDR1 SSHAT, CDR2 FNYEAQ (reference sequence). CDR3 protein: CATGPGGNTGELFF.

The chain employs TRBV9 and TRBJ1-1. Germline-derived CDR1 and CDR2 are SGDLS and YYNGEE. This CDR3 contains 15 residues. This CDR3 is CASSPTTVKVTEAFF.

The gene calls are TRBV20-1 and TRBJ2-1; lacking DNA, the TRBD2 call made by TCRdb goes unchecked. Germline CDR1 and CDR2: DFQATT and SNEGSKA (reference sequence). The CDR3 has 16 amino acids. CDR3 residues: CSAREASGRADNEQFF.

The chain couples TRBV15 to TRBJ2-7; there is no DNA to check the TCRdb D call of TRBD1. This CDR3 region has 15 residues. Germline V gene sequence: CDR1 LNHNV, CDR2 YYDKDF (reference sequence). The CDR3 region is CATSRTRQGAYEQYF.

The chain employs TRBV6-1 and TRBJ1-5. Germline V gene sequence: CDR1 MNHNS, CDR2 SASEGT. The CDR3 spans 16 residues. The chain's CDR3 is CASRSSPEYSNQPQHF.

The chain's CDR3 is CASSLGRYDETQYF. The chain carries TRBV5-1 and TRBJ2-5. CDR1 and CDR2 from the germline V gene are SGHRS and YFSETQ. This CDR3 spans 14 amino acids.

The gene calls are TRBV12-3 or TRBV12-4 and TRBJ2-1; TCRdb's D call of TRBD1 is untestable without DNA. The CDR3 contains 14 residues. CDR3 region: CASSFFGGNYEQFF.

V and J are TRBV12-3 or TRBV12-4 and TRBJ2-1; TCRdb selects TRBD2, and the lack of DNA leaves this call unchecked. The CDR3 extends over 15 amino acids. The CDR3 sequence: CASSPPSGSYNEQFF.

CDR3 residues: CASLSVVGRGAFF. V gene TRBV12-3 or TRBV12-4 combines with J gene TRBJ1-1; there is no DNA to check the TCRdb D call of TRBD1. The CDR3 is 13 amino acids.

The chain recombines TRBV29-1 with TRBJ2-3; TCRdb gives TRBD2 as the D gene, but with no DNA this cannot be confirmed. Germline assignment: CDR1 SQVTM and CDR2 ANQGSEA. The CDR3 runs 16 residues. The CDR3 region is CSVTFGLADLTDTQYF.

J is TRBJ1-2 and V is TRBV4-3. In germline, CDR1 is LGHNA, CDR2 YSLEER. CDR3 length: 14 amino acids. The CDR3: CASSQARKDYGYTF.

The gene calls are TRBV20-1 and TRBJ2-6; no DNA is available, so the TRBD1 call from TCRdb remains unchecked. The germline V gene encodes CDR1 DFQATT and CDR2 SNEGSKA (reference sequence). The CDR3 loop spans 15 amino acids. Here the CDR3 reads CSAREAGAWANVLTF.

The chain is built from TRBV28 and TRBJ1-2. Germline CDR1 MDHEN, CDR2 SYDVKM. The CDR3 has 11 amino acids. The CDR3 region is CASSLSRGYTF.

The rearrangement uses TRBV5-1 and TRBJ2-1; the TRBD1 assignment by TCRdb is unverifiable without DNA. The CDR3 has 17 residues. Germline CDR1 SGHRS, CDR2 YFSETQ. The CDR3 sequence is CASSLEILARDGEAQFF. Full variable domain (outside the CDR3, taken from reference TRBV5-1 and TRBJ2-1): KAGVTQTPRYLIKTRGQQVTLSCSPISGHRSVSWYQQTPGQGLQFLFEYFSETQRNKGNFPGRFSGRQFSNSRSEMNVSTLELGDSALYLCASSLEILARDGEAQFFGPGTRLTVL.

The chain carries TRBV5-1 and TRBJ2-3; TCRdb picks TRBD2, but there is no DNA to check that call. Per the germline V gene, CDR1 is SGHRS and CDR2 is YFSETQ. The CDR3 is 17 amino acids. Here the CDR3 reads CASSLKLLGRYTDTQYF.

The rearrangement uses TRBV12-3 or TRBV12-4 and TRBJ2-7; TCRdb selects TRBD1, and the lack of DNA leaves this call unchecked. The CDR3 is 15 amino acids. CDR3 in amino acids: CASSIRGRGVDEQYF.

CDR3 in amino acids: CASSLLEGSLTGELFF. This chain connects TRBV18 to TRBJ2-2; TCRdb reports TRBD1, a call that lacks DNA to check it against. The CDR3 is 16 residues long. Germline loops: CDR1 KGHSH, CDR2 LQKENI.

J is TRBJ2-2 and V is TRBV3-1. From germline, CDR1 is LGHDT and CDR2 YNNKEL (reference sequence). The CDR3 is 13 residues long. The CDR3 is CASGQENTGELFF. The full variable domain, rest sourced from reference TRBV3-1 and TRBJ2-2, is DTAVSQTPKYLVTQMGNDKSIKCEQNLGHDTMYWYKQDSKKFLKIMFSYNNKELIINETVPNRFSPKSPDKAHLNLHINSLELGDSAVYFCASGQENTGELFFGEGSRLTVL.

This CDR3 is CDSSRGLAGVDNEQFF. The rearrangement joins TRBV7-9 to TRBJ2-1; TCRdb reports TRBD2, a call that lacks DNA to check it against. The CDR3 contains 16 residues. Germline V gives CDR1 SEHNR, CDR2 FQNEAQ (reference sequence).

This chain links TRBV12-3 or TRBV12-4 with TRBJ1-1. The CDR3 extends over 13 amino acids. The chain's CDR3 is CASRAQVTTEAFF.

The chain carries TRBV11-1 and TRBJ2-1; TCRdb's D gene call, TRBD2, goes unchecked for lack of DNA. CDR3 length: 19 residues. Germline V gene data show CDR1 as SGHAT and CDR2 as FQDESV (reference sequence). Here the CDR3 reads CASRAWTSGRQIEGNEQFF.